A selection of T cell receptor beta chains follows, all from one sample in a study of beta chain features in type 1 diabetes. Repertoires were generated with immunoSEQ multiplex PCR, while TCRdb's copy carries only in-frame clones and drops some. Here the sample spans 850,000 to 900,000 clones, under 20% being singletons. Specimen: naive CD4+ T cells from blood. These receptors came from a woman younger than 30 in good health. Both conserved end residues are part of each CDR3. A D gene is named only where the DNA matches it firmly. Some rows have no size entry. The others give once, few or many, or a class for an expanded clone.

CDR3aa: CASSLSPDTGELFF; CDR3nt: TGTGCCAGCAGCTTATCCCCGGACACCGGGGAGCTGTTTTTT; j_gene: TRBJ2-2; d_gene: NA; v_gene: TRBV7-2; abundance: few; len: 14
CDR3aa: CASSWGPSGSADTQYF; CDR3nt: TGTGCCAGCAGCTGGGGGCCTAGCGGGAGTGCAGATACGCAGTATTTT; j_gene: TRBJ2-3; d_gene: TRBD2; v_gene: TRBV7-2; abundance: few; len: 16
CDR3aa: CAIRDGTPGAQYF; CDR3nt: TGTGCCATCAGAGACGGGACTCCGGGCGCCCAGTACTTC; j_gene: TRBJ2-5; d_gene: NA; v_gene: TRBV10-3; abundance: NA; len: 13
CDR3aa: CASSRGLAGGRIAGELFF; CDR3nt: TGTGCCAGCAGTAGGGGACTAGCGGGAGGTCGAATTGCCGGGGAGCTGTTTTTT; j_gene: TRBJ2-2; d_gene: TRBD2; v_gene: TRBV28; abundance: NA; len: 18
CDR3aa: CASSFLVTGNTIYF; CDR3nt: TGTGCCAGCAGCTTCCTGGTCACCGGAAACACCATATATTTT; j_gene: TRBJ1-3; d_gene: NA; v_gene: TRBV7-9; abundance: few; len: 14
CDR3aa: CASSNQETQYF; CDR3nt: TGCGCCAGCAGTAACCAAGAGACCCAGTACTTC; j_gene: TRBJ2-5; d_gene: NA; v_gene: TRBV5-1; abundance: few; len: 11
CDR3aa: CATDRNTGELFF; CDR3nt: TGCGCCACCGACCGAAACACCGGGGAGCTGTTTTTT; j_gene: TRBJ2-2; d_gene: NA; v_gene: TRBV10-2; abundance: NA; len: 12
CDR3aa: CASSNRGTGDYGYTF; CDR3nt: TGTGCCAGCAGTAACCGCGGGACAGGGGACTATGGCTACACCTTC; j_gene: TRBJ1-2; d_gene: TRBD1; v_gene: TRBV6-5; abundance: NA; len: 15
CDR3aa: CASSKGGTEKLFF; CDR3nt: TGTGCCAGCAGCAAAGGAGGGACTGAAAAACTGTTTTTT; j_gene: TRBJ1-4; d_gene: NA; v_gene: TRBV21-1; abundance: few; len: 13
CDR3aa: CASSPQWGGETQYF; CDR3nt: TGTGCCAGCAGCCCCCAATGGGGGGGAGAGACCCAGTACTTC; j_gene: TRBJ2-5; d_gene: TRBD2; v_gene: TRBV5-6; abundance: NA; len: 14
CDR3aa: CASSPSGGKRGYTF; CDR3nt: TGTGCCAGCAGCCCAAGCGGGGGAAAGCGTGGCTACACCTTC; j_gene: TRBJ1-2; d_gene: NA; v_gene: TRBV28; abundance: few; len: 14
CDR3aa: CASSHGSGTGELFF; CDR3nt: TGTGCCAGCAGCCACGGGAGTGGAACCGGGGAGCTGTTTTTT; j_gene: TRBJ2-2; d_gene: NA; v_gene: TRBV4-2; abundance: NA; len: 14